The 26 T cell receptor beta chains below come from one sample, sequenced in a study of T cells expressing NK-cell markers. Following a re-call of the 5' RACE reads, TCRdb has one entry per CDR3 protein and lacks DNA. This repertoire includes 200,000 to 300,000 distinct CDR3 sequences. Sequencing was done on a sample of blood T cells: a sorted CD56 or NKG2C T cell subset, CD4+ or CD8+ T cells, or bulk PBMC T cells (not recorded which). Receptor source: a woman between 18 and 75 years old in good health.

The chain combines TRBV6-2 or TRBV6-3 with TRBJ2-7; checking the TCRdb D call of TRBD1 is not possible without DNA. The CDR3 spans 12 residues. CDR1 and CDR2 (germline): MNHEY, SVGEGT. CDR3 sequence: CASSQQDYEQYF.

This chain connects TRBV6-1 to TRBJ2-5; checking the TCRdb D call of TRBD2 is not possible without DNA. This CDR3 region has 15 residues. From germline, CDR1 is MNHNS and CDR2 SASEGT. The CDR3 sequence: CASSQGILDGETQYF.

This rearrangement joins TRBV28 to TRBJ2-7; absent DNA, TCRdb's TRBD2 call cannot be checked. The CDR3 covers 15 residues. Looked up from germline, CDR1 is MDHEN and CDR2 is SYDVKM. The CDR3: CASSSTSSIFYEQYF.

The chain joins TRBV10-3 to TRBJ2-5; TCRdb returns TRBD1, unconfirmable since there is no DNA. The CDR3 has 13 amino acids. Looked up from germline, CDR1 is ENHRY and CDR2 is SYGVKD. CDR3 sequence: CAISRGGEETQYF.

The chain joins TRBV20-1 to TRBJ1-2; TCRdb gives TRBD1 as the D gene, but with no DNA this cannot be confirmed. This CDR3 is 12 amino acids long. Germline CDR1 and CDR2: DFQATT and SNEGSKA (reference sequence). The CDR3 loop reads CSASQGDYGYTF.

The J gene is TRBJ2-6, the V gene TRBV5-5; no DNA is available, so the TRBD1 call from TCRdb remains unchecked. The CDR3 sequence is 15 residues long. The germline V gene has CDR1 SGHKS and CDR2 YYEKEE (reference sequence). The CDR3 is CASSGTGPGANVLTF.

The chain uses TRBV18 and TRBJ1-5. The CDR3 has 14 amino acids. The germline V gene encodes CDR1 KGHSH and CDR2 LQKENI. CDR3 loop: CASSPRAEGQPQHF.

The CDR3 sequence is CASSLSSADEQFF. The gene calls are TRBV12-3 or TRBV12-4 and TRBJ2-1. This CDR3 comprises 13 residues.

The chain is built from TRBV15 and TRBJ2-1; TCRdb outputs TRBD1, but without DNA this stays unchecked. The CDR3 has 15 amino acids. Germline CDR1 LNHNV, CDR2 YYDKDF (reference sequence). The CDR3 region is CATKDVSGKNNEQFF.

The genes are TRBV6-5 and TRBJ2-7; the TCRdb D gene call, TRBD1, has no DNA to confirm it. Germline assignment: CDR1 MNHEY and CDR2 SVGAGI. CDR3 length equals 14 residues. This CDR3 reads CASSYGDRGYEQYF.

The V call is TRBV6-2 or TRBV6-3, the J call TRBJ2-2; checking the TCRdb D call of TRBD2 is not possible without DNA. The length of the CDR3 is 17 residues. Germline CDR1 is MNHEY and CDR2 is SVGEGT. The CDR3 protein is CASRELTSGRGTGELFF.

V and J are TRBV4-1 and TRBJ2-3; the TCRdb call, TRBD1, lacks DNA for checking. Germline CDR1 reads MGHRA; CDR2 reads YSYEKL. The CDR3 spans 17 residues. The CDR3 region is CASSQERGADSTDTQYF.

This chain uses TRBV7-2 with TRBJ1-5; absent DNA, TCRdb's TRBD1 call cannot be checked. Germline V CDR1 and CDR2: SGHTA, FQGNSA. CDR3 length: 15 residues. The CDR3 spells CASSWWGDSNQPQHF. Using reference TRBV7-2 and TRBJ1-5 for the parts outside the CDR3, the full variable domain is GAGVSQSPSNKVTEKGKDVELRCDPISGHTALYWYRQSLGQGLEFLIYFQGNSAPDKSGLPSDRFSAERTGGSVSTLTIQRTQQEDSAVYLCASSWWGDSNQPQHFGDGTRLSIL.

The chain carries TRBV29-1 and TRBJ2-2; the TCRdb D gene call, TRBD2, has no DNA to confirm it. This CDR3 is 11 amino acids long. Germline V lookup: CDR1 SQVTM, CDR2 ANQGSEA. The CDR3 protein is CSVGGPGELFF.

CDR3 loop: CATSDRKGFRGNTGELFF. The rearrangement joins TRBV24-1 to TRBJ2-2; the TCRdb D gene call, TRBD1, has no DNA to confirm it. Per the germline V gene, CDR1 is KGHDR and CDR2 is SFDVKD. The CDR3 extends over 18 amino acids.

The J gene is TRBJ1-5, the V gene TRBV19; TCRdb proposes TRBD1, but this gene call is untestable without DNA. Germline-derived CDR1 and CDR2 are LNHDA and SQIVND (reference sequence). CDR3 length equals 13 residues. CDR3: CATGQGWGQPQHF.

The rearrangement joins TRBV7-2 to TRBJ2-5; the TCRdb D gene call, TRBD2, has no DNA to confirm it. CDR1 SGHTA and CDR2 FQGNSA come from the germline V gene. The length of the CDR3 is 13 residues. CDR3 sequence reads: CASSLGFGAGQYF.

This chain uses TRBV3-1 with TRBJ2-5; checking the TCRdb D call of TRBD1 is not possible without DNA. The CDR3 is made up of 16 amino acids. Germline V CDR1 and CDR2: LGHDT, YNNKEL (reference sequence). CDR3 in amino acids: CASSKSRDGRQETQYF.

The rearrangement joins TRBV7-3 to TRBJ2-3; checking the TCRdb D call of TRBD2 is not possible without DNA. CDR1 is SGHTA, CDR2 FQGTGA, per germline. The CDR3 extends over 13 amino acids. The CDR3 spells CASSFSEGNTQYF.

CDR3 sequence reads: CASSPPRTSIWGQDTQYF. V and J are TRBV18 and TRBJ2-3; TCRdb's D call, TRBD2, is unchecked because there is no DNA. Germline V gene sequence: CDR1 KGHSH, CDR2 LQKENI. This CDR3 has 18 amino acids.

The CDR3 loop reads CAKRLAGQSLNEQFF. The V and J genes are TRBV9 and TRBJ2-1; the TCRdb call, TRBD2, lacks DNA for checking. In germline, CDR1 is SGDLS, CDR2 YYNGEE. This CDR3 is 15 amino acids long.

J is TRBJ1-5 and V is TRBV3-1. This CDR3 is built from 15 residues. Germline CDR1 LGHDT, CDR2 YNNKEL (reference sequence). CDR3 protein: CASSQEVTSNQPQHF.

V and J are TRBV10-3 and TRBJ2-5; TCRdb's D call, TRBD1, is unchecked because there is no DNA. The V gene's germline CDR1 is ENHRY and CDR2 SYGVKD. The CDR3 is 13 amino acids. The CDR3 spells CAISAGGGETQYF.

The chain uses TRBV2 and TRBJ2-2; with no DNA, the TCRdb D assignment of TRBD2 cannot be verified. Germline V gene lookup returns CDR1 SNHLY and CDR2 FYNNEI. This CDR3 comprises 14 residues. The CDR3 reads CAKSGTTNTGELFF.

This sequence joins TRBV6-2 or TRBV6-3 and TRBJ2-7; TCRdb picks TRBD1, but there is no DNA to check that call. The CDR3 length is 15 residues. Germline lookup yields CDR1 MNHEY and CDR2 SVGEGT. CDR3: CASSDNRGLAYEQYF.

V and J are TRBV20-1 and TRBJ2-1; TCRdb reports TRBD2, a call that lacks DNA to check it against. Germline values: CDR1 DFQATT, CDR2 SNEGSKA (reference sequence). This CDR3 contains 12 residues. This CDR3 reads CSARVPANEQFF.